Shown below are 31 T cell receptor beta chains from a single sample sequenced in a study of control samples from healthy donors and cancer patients. Assay used: immunoSEQ multiplex PCR; TCRdb lists only in-frame clones, some missing. The data show about 120,000 clones, around 92% seen once. Specimen: blood. The receptor source for this set is a middle-aged man in good health.

This clone turned up a few times. The CDR3 is CASSLTSRTNEQFF. CDR3 sequence (DNA): TGTGCCAGCAGCCTGACTAGCAGGACCAATGAGCAGTTCTTC. The chain employs TRBV3-1 (or the pseudogene TRBV3-2) and TRBJ2-1; 7 bases align to TRBD2. CDR1 and CDR2 from the germline V gene are LGHDT and YNNKEL (reference sequence). The CDR3 runs 14 residues. With 4 bases clipped from V and 6 bases from J, the junction kept 6 bases outside the gene matches.

The chain combines TRBV14 with TRBJ1-1; weak D call: TRBD1 (5 bases). The CDR3 loop spans 15 amino acids. Germline-derived CDR1 and CDR2 are SGHDN and FVKESK. Deletions cut 0 bases from V and 1 base from J, with 9 bases between. The CDR3 DNA reads as TGTGCCAGCAGCCAAGAAATCGGGGGGAACACTGAAGCTTTCTTT. It yields the protein CASSQEIGGNTEAFF.

The V gene is TRBV19, the J gene TRBJ1-2; D is ambiguous. Germline V lookup: CDR1 LNHDA, CDR2 SQIVND (reference sequence). Between the trimmed V and J ends, which lost 3 bases and 8 bases, there was a span of 13 bases. This CDR3 comprises 13 residues. Here the CDR3 reads CASSMKAGGGYTF. In nucleotides, the CDR3 is TGTGCCAGTAGTATGAAGGCAGGTGGAGGCTACACCTTC.

The rearrangement uses TRBV3-1 (or the pseudogene TRBV3-2) and TRBJ1-1; 9 bases align to TRBD1. Germline values: CDR1 LGHDT, CDR2 YNNKEL (reference sequence). Trimming removed 4 bases from V and 8 bases from J; junction bases left unmatched: 2. The length of the CDR3 is 12 residues. CDR3 sequence (DNA): TGTGCCAGCAGCCGACAGGGGGGAGAAGCTTTCTTT. This codes for CASSRQGGEAFF.

This sequence joins TRBV11-2 and TRBJ1-5; 10 bases align to TRBD1. The CDR3 runs to 16 residues. J lost 2 bases, V lost 4 bases, and 5 bases had no gene match. In germline, CDR1 is SGHAT, CDR2 FQNNGV. The CDR3 DNA is TGTGCCAGCAGCTCAGGACAGGGGGAAGGCAATCAGCCCCAGCATTTT. Protein product: CASSSGQGEGNQPQHF.

This chain connects TRBV9 to TRBJ2-5; 9 positions match TRBD1. With 2 bases clipped from V and 3 bases from J, the junction kept 8 bases outside the gene matches. CDR1 is SGDLS and CDR2 is YYNGEE in the germline V gene. The CDR3 is made up of 16 amino acids. The CDR3 nucleotides read TGTGCCAGCAGCGTCCACTGGGGGGACAGGGAAGAGACCCAGTACTTC. This translates into CASSVHWGDREETQYF.

The chain is built from TRBV18 and TRBJ1-1; unclear D gene. This CDR3 is built from 15 residues. Germline V gene sequence: CDR1 KGHSH, CDR2 LQKENI. Deletions cut 5 bases from V and 0 bases from J, with 13 bases between. The CDR3 sequence: CASSLVGFVNTEAFF. CDR3 coding DNA: TGTGCCAGCTCATTAGTTGGGTTCGTGAACACTGAAGCTTTCTTT.

The CDR3 here is CASSPGGSGNTIYF. The CDR3 DNA reads as TGTGCCAGCAGCCCCGGGGGTTCTGGAAACACCATATATTTT. The chain combines TRBV7-6 with TRBJ1-3; D possibly corresponds to TRBD1 (5 bases). Deletions cut 5 bases from V and 1 base from J, with 9 bases between. Germline CDR1 and CDR2: SGHVS and FNYEAQ. The CDR3 runs to 14 residues. The whole variable domain, remainder taken from reference TRBV7-6 and TRBJ1-3, is GAGVSQSPRYKVTKRGQDVALRCDPISGHVSLYWYRQALGQGPEFLTYFNYEAQQDKSGLPNDRFSAERPEGSISTLTIQRTEQRDSAMYRCASSPGGSGNTIYFGEGSWLTVV.

The V gene is TRBV5-1, the J gene TRBJ2-3; 9 bases fit TRBD1. Germline assignment: CDR1 SGHRS and CDR2 YFSETQ. The CDR3 loop spans 16 amino acids. The J segment lost 3 bases and the V segment lost 4 bases, leaving 9 bases of the junction unmatched. The CDR3 coding sequence is TGCGCCAGCAGCACGGGGACAGGGATACCGACAGATACGCAGTATTTT. It is translated as CASSTGTGIPTDTQYF.

The J gene is TRBJ1-5, the V gene TRBV9; D call uncertain. The V gene's germline CDR1 is SGDLS and CDR2 YYNGEE. Deletions cut 3 bases from V and 3 bases from J, with 4 bases between. This CDR3 comprises 12 residues. In nucleotides, the CDR3 is TGTGCCAGCAGCGCCACCAATCAGCCCCAGCATTTT. Its protein is CASSATNQPQHF.

The rearrangement links TRBV5-4 to TRBJ2-3; D not resolved. The CDR3 sequence is 16 residues long. CDR1 is SGHNT and CDR2 is YYREEE in the germline V gene (reference sequence). Trimming shortened V by 4 bases and J by 0 bases, and 15 bases separated the two germline ends. This chain's CDR3 is CASSPTFTSSTDTQYF. The CDR3 region has the DNA TGTGCCAGCAGCCCGACCTTTACCTCTAGCACAGATACGCAGTATTTT.

The chain links TRBV15 to TRBJ1-2, with a weak D call TRBD1 (6 bases). V was trimmed by 5 bases and J by 3 bases, leaving 16 bases between them. The CDR3 runs 15 residues. Germline CDR1 is LNHNV and CDR2 is YYDKDF (reference sequence). The CDR3 bases are TGTGCCACCAGCGGAGGGGGTAGGGGACACTATGGCTACACCTTC. It yields the protein CATSGGGRGHYGYTF.

The rearrangement joins TRBV30 to TRBJ1-2; D perhaps matches TRBD1 (5 bases). Looked up from germline, CDR1 is GTSNPN and CDR2 is SVGIG (reference sequence). This CDR3 is 12 amino acids long. CDR3 amino acids: CSPREANYGYTF. For the CDR3, the DNA is TGTTCCCCCAGGGAAGCTAACTATGGCTACACCTTC.

This chain links TRBV15 with TRBJ1-5; D is unclear. CDR3 length equals 14 residues. CDR1 is LNHNV and CDR2 is YYDKDF in the germline V gene (reference sequence). Trimming left V 0 bases short and J 7 bases short, with 10 bases between. This chain's CDR3 is CATSRDRGGQPQHF. Here the CDR3 DNA reads TGTGCCACCAGCAGAGATCGGGGAGGGCAGCCCCAGCATTTT. Using reference TRBV15 and TRBJ1-5 for the parts outside the CDR3, the full variable domain is DAMVIQNPRYQVTQFGKPVTLSCSQTLNHNVMYWYQQKSSQAPKLLFHYYDKDFNNEADTPDNFQSRRPNTSFCFLDIRSPGLGDTAMYLCATSRDRGGQPQHFGDGTRLSIL.

V usage is TRBV5-6 and J usage is TRBJ1-2; TRBD1 is a possible D gene (5 bases). The CDR3 length is 15 residues. The V gene lost 4 bases and the J gene lost 8 bases, with 21 bases spanning the gap. The germline CDR1 and CDR2 sequences are SGHDT and YYEEEE. For the CDR3, the DNA is TGTGCCAGCAGCATCTGGGACCGCCTGGCGCGGGGCTACACCTTC. Amino acids: CASSIWDRLARGYTF.

The rearrangement uses TRBV9 and TRBJ1-2; possible D gene TRBD1, 5 bases. The CDR3 is 13 amino acids. Trimming took off 1 base at V and 5 bases at J, with 9 bases between the two ends. The germline V gene encodes CDR1 SGDLS and CDR2 YYNGEE. CDR3 nucleotides: TGTGCCAGCAGCGTAAACGAGGGGTATGGCTACACCTTC. Protein product: CASSVNEGYGYTF.

The V gene is TRBV4-2, the J gene TRBJ2-3, with a tentative D call TRBD2 (7 bases). The CDR3 consists of 15 residues. Germline loops: CDR1 LGHNA, CDR2 YNFKEQ. V was cut by 0 bases and J by 4 bases, with 11 bases left in between. CDR3 sequence: CASSQDEGGADTQYF. The CDR3 DNA sequence: TGTGCCAGCAGCCAAGACGAGGGGGGGGCAGATACGCAGTATTTT.

J is TRBJ1-2 and V is TRBV25-1, with a weak D call TRBD1 (6 bases). The CDR3 has 13 residues. The V gene lost 6 bases and the J gene lost 4 bases, with 12 bases spanning the gap. Germline CDR1 and CDR2: MGHDK and SYGVNS. The CDR3 coding sequence is TGTGCCAGCAGAGACAGGACGGTCTATGGCTACACCTTC. Translation: CASRDRTVYGYTF.

This clone has more than one count but fewer than ten. This sequence joins TRBV4-1 and TRBJ1-5; D is unclear. The germline CDR1 and CDR2 sequences are MGHRA and YSYEKL. The length of the CDR3 is 16 residues. V was clipped by 0 bases and J by 4 bases, with 13 bases between them. CDR3 in DNA: TGCGCCAGCAGCCAAGATTGGACTCCCGGAAATCAGCCCCAGCATTTT. Encoded protein: CASSQDWTPGNQPQHF.

Turning to this clone: The same CDR3 is also encoded by other DNA sequences in this sample. The genes are TRBV12-5 and TRBJ1-1; the D is unclear. CDR3 length: 13 amino acids. Germline CDR1 is LGHNT and CDR2 is FRNRAP. Trimming shortened V by 1 base and J by 5 bases, and 8 bases separated the two germline ends. For the CDR3, the DNA is TGTGCTAGTGGTTTGGCCCCAGGTACTGAAGCTTTCTTT. Its protein product is CASGLAPGTEAFF.

In nucleotides, the CDR3 is TGTGCCAGCAGCATACAAGGCCGGGACGGAATCTCCTACGAGCAGTACTTC. Protein product: CASSIQGRDGISYEQYF. This rearrangement joins TRBV27 to TRBJ2-7; D may match TRBD1 or TRBD2 (5 bases each). Germline V gene sequence: CDR1 MNHEY, CDR2 SMNVEV (reference sequence). The CDR3 loop spans 17 amino acids. Trimming shortened V by 6 bases and J by 0 bases, and 21 bases separated the two germline ends.

CDR3 DNA sequence: TGTGCCAGCGCGGGACAATCTAGCTCCTACGAGCAGTACTTC. It codes for CASAGQSSSYEQYF. The chain recombines TRBV27 with TRBJ2-7; D could derive from TRBD1 or TRBD2 (6 bases each). V was clipped by 8 bases and J by 0 bases, with 14 bases between them. Germline V gene sequence: CDR1 MNHEY, CDR2 SMNVEV (reference sequence). This CDR3 comprises 14 residues.

J is TRBJ2-1 and V is TRBV7-9, with TRBD2 matching 12 bases. V dropped 6 bases and J dropped 7; count of bases not matched to a gene: 7. This CDR3 is 15 amino acids long. CDR1 is SEHNR and CDR2 is FQNEAQ in the germline V gene (reference sequence). CDR3 loop: CASRPSGGVRNEQFF. CDR3 sequence (DNA): TGTGCCAGCAGACCTAGCGGGGGGGTCAGGAATGAGCAGTTCTTC.

This sequence joins TRBV19 and TRBJ1-2; tentatively, D is TRBD1 (6 bases). Trimming pared 9 bases from V and 8 bases from J, leaving 25 bases between. Germline CDR1 reads LNHDA; CDR2 reads SQIVND (reference sequence). This CDR3 contains 15 residues. CDR3 in amino acids: CASSTGTIGSSGYTF. DNA for the CDR3: TGTGCCAGCTCAACCGGGACAATAGGTTCGAGCGGCTACACCTTC.

The gene calls are TRBV27 and TRBJ2-3; TRBD2 is a possible D gene (6 bases). The CDR3 spans 12 residues. CDR1 and CDR2 (germline): MNHEY, SMNVEV (reference sequence). V lost 7 bases, J lost 6 bases, and 11 bases lay in between. Here the CDR3 DNA reads TGTGCCAGCACCGCCGGGGGTGATACGCAGTATTTT. Translation: CASTAGGDTQYF.

This clone was seen a handful of times. This sequence joins TRBV20-1 and TRBJ1-5; D is possibly TRBD1 (6 bases). The germline V gene has CDR1 DFQATT and CDR2 SNEGSKA (reference sequence). Trimming removed 3 bases from V and 3 bases from J, with 15 bases in between. The CDR3 has 15 residues. The CDR3 bases are TGCAGTGCTAGTGGAGGACAGAGAAACAATCAGCCCCAGCATTTT. Translating it yields CSASGGQRNNQPQHF.

The V and J genes are TRBV24-1 and TRBJ1-2; D ambiguous. V was shortened by 2 bases and J by 4 bases, with 7 bases between the two germline ends. Germline-derived CDR1 and CDR2 are KGHDR and SFDVKD. The CDR3 is made up of 13 amino acids. Here the CDR3 reads CATSDSDLYGYTF. CDR3 nucleotides: TGTGCCACCAGTGATTCGGACCTCTATGGCTACACCTTC.

J is TRBJ2-5 and V is TRBV2; D gene uncertain. V dropped 2 bases and J dropped 2 bases, with 3 bases sitting between them. This CDR3 is 12 amino acids long. CDR1 is SNHLY and CDR2 is FYNNEI in the germline V gene. This CDR3 is CASSERQETQYF. The CDR3, as DNA: TGTGCCAGCAGTGAACGGCAAGAGACCCAGTACTTC.

V usage is TRBV7-9 and J usage is TRBJ1-5; the D gene is possibly TRBD1 (5 bases). CDR3 length: 12 amino acids. The germline V gene has CDR1 SEHNR and CDR2 FQNEAQ (reference sequence). Trimming shortened V by 1 base and J by 8 bases, and 6 bases separated the two germline ends. Here the CDR3 DNA reads TGTGCCAGCAGCTTAGGAGGGGAGCCCCAGCATTTT. It is translated as CASSLGGEPQHF.

The chain links TRBV27 to TRBJ2-7, with TRBD1 matching 9 bases. Germline V CDR1 and CDR2: MNHEY, SMNVEV (reference sequence). V was pared by 8 bases and J by 4 bases, with 6 bases of the junction left unmatched. There are 13 residues in the CDR3. In DNA form, the CDR3 reads TGTGCCAGCTCCGGGACAGGGTCTTACGAGCAGTACTTC. Its protein is CASSGTGSYEQYF.

The gene calls are TRBV13 and TRBJ2-3, with D possibly TRBD1 on 5 matching bases. The CDR3 runs to 13 residues. Germline CDR1 reads PRHDT; CDR2 reads FYEKMQ (reference sequence). V dropped 1 base and J dropped 4 bases, with 6 bases sitting between them. CDR3 bases: TGTGCCAGCAGCTTAGAGGGGCCAGATACGCAGTATTTT. Its translation is CASSLEGPDTQYF.